Listed below are T cell receptor beta chains from one sample, sequenced in a study of blood T cell repertoires in COVID-19. The protocol was immunoSEQ multiplex PCR, while the TCRdb copy is restricted to in-frame clones and leaves out a portion. This table holds fewer than 90,000 clones, 90% to 95% found once. The sample was peripheral blood. The receptor source for this set is a human donor with active COVID-19. The donor label of this sample is uncertain. Both conserved end residues are part of each CDR3. A D gene is named only where the DNA matches it firmly. Not all rows give a size; the values are once, few, many and, for expanded clones, a class.

>-|TRBV5-1|TRBJ2-5|-
CASSVSGLKETQYF
TGCGCCAGCAGTGTTAGCGGTCTAAAGGAGACCCAGTACTTC
>-|TRBV19|TRBJ2-7|TRBD2
CASSGLDAYEQYF
TGTGCCAGTTCGGGACTAGATGCGTACGAGCAGTACTTC
>-|TRBV7-9|TRBJ1-1|-
CASPGPEGTEAFF
TGTGCCAGCCCGGGGCCGGAGGGCACTGAAGCTTTCTTT
>once|TRBV10-3|TRBJ1-2|TRBD1
CAITQGTVGYTF
TGTGCCATCACCCAAGGGACAGTTGGCTACACCTTC
>-|TRBV12-5|TRBJ2-2|TRBD2
CASRGASGGNTGELFF
TGTGCTAGTCGGGGGGCTAGCGGGGGTAACACCGGGGAGCTGTTTTTT
>once|TRBV7-2|TRBJ2-7|TRBD1
CASSLGLGQGLDEQYF
TGTGCCAGCAGCCTCGGGCTGGGACAGGGTCTGGACGAGCAGTACTTC
>once|TRBV5-8|TRBJ1-5|-
CASSLGQTSNQPQHF
TGTGCCAGCAGCTTGGGACAGACTAGCAATCAGCCCCAGCATTTT
>-|TRBV6-5|TRBJ2-5|-
CASSRGMGETQYF
TGTGCCAGCAGTAGGGGGATGGGAGAGACCCAGTACTTC
>-|TRBV7-7|TRBJ2-3|-
CASSAGQQTDTQYF
TGTGCTAGCAGCGCGGGACAGCAGACAGATACGCAGTATTTT
>-|TRBV5-8|TRBJ1-1|-
CASSFSGTQNTEAFF
TGTGCCAGCAGCTTTTCCGGGACACAGAACACTGAAGCTTTCTTT
>-|TRBV5-1|TRBJ2-5|TRBD1
CASSWDRGETQYF
TGCGCCAGCAGTTGGGACAGGGGAGAGACCCAGTACTTC
>-|TRBV9|TRBJ2-7|-
CASSPDGTSLSYEQYF
TGTGCCAGCAGCCCAGACGGCACTAGTTTGTCCTACGAGCAGTACTTC
>-|TRBV7-9|TRBJ2-3|-
CASSPLLTGTTDTQYF
TGTGCCAGCAGCCCTCTATTGACGGGTACCACAGATACGCAGTATTTT
>-|TRBV10-1|TRBJ1-2|-
CASITGNF
TGCGCCAGCATAACAGGAAACTTC
>-|TRBV5-1|TRBJ2-5|-
CASSFRDQETQYF
TGCGCCAGCAGCTTTCGGGACCAAGAGACCCAGTACTTC
>-|TRBV5-5|TRBJ2-7|TRBD2
CASSSTVAGPGYEQYF
TGTGCCAGCAGCTCAACCGTAGCGGGGCCGGGTTACGAGCAGTACTTC
>-|TRBV19|TRBJ1-5|-
CASKAGNQPQHF
TGTGCCAGTAAGGCAGGGAATCAGCCCCAGCATTTT
>-|TRBV6-4|TRBJ2-3|-
CASSERVGAPSTDTQYF
TGTGCCAGCAGTGAACGTGTGGGAGCACCCAGCACAGATACGCAGTATTTT
>-|TRBV6-5|TRBJ2-7|-
CASSYNRQTYEQYF
TGTGCCAGCTCCTATAATAGACAGACCTACGAGCAGTACTTC
>-|TRBV5-1|TRBJ2-5|-
CASSLVGDPLETQYF
TGCGCCAGCAGCTTGGTCGGGGATCCCCTAGAGACCCAGTACTTC
>-|TRBV2|TRBJ2-3|TRBD2
CASSEALLAGGLDTQYF
TGTGCCAGCAGTGAAGCGTTACTAGCGGGGGGATTGGATACGCAGTATTTT
>-|TRBV13|TRBJ1-1|TRBD1
CASSYRDRGTEAFF
TGTGCCAGCAGCTATCGAGACAGGGGCACTGAAGCTTTCTTT
>-|TRBV28|TRBJ1-2|TRBD1
CASSSPGQGYGYTF
TGTGCCAGCAGTTCACCGGGACAGGGTTACGGCTACACCTTC
>-|TRBV28|TRBJ1-2|-
CASSLREGYTF
TGTGCCAGCAGTTTGAGGGAGGGCTACACCTTC
>few|TRBV6-2/TRBV6-3|TRBJ2-7|TRBD1
CASSIPGTDAYEQYF
TGTGCCAGCAGTATCCCCGGGACAGATGCCTACGAGCAGTACTTC
>-|TRBV12-5|TRBJ2-4|-
CASAPSTGAKNIQYF
TGTGCTAGTGCCCCCTCGACAGGAGCCAAAAACATTCAGTACTTC
>once|TRBV2|TRBJ2-6|-
CASSEQGRLEFLSGANVLTF
TGTGCCAGCAGTGAGCAAGGGAGACTAGAGTTCCTCTCTGGGGCCAACGTCCTGACTTTC
>-|TRBV7-2|TRBJ1-1|-
CASSLGFSRREAFF
TGTGCCAGCAGCTTAGGATTTAGCCGGCGTGAAGCTTTCTTT
>once|TRBV10-3|TRBJ1-1|TRBD1
CAAQGAMNTEAFF
TGTGCCGCACAGGGGGCAATGAACACTGAAGCTTTCTTT
>-|TRBV7-9|TRBJ2-2|-
CASSLRARYPGELFF
TGTGCCAGCAGCTTACGAGCGCGCTACCCCGGGGAGCTGTTTTTT
>-|TRBV25-1|TRBJ2-7|-
CASSVPGLNFYEQYF
TGTGCCAGCAGTGTCCCGGGACTTAACTTCTACGAGCAGTACTTC